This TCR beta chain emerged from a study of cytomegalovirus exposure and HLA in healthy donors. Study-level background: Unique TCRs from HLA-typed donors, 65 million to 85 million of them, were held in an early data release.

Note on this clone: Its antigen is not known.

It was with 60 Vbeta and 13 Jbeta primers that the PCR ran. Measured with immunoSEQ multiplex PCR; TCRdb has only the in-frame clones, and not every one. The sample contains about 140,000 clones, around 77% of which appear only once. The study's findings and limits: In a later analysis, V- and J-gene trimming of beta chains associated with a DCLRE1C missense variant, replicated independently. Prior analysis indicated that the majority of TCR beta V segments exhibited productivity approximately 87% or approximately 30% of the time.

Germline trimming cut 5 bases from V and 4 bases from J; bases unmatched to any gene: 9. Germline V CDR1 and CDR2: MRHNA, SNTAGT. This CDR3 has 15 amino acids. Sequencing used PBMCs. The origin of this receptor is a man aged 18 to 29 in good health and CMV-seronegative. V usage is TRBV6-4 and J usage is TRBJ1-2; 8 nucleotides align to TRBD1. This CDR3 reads CASSHRTGTSYGYTF. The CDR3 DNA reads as TGTGCCAGCAGTCACCGGACAGGGACCTCCTATGGCTACACCTTC.